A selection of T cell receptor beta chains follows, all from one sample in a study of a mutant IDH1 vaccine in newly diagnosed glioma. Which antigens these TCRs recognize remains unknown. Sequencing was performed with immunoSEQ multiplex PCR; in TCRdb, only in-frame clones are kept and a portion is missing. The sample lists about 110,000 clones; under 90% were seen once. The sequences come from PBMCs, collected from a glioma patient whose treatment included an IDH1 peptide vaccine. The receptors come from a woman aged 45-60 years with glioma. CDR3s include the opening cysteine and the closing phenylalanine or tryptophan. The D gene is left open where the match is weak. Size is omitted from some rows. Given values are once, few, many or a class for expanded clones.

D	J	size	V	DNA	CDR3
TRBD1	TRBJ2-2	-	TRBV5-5	TGTGCCAGCAGCTTCCACCCCGGGACAGGGGGCATCACCGGGGAGCTGTTTTTT	CASSFHPGTGGITGELFF
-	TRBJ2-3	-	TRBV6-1	TGTGCCAGCAGTGAAAGGGGACAATGGTATTTT	CASSERGQWYF
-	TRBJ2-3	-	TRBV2	TGTGCCAGCAGTGTCCAGGGGGATACGCAGTATTTT	CASSVQGDTQYF
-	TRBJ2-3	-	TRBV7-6	TGTGCCAGCAGCTTAGGAGTCGGGGGTCCAGATTTATCCACAGATACGCAGTATTTT	CASSLGVGGPDLSTDTQYF
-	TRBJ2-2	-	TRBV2	TGTGCCAGCGCCCGGAACGGGGAGCTGTTTTTT	CASARNGELFF
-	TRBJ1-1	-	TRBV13	TGTGCCAGCAGCTATCGAGCGCTTTCAATGAACACTGAAGCTTTCTTT	CASSYRALSMNTEAFF
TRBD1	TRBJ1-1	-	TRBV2	TGTGCCAGCAGTGAAATCTTGACAGGGGGTCTGAACACTGAAGCTTTCTTT	CASSEILTGGLNTEAFF
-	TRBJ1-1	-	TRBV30	TGTGCCTGGGGACAGAACACTGAAGCTTTCTTT	CAWGQNTEAFF
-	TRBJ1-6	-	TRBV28	TGTGCCAGCAGTTTAACCAGTCCAGGGGTAATAGATAATTCACCCCTCCACTTT	CASSLTSPGVIDNSPLHF
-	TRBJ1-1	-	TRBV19	TGTGCCAGTAGCCTAAGGGCCCAAGCTTTCTTT	CASSLRAQAFF
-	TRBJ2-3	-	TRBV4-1	TGCGCCAGCAGCCGATTGGGGGTTTCAGATACGCAGTATTTT	CASSRLGVSDTQYF
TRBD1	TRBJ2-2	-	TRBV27	TGTGCCAGCAGTTGGAGGACAGGGGGCCTCAACACCGGGGAGCTGTTTTTT	CASSWRTGGLNTGELFF
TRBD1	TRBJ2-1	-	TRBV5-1	TGCGCCAGCAGCCCAAACCGGGACAGCTTGTACAATGAGCAGTTCTTC	CASSPNRDSLYNEQFF
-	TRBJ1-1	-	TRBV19	TGTGCCAGTAGTACCGTGGAGACCCGGGAGACTGAAGCTTTCTTT	CASSTVETRETEAFF
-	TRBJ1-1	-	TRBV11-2	TGTGCCAGCAGCTTAGCTCTTCAGACAGCTGAAGCTTTCTTT	CASSLALQTAEAFF
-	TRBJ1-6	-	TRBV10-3	TGTGCCATCAGTGAGTCCGGCAGGAAATCACCCCTCCACTTT	CAISESGRKSPLHF
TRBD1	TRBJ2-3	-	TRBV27	TGTGCCAGCAGTCCCCGGGACAGGGGACCAGATACGCAGTATTTT	CASSPRDRGPDTQYF
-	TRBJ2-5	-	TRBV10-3	TGTGCCATCAGCCCCTGGAGGGGCCAGGGCCAGGGGGACCAGTACTTC	CAISPWRGQGQGDQYF
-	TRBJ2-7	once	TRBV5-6	TGTGCCAGCAGCTACCCGTTAAGCTCCTACGAGCAGTACTTC	CASSYPLSSYEQYF
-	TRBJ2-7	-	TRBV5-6	TGTGCCAGCAGCTCAGCGGGCGGGTACGAGCAGTACTTC	CASSSAGGYEQYF
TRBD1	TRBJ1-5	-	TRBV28	TGTGCCAGCACCCTACAGGGGGCGATTCAGCCCCAGCATTTT	CASTLQGAIQPQHF
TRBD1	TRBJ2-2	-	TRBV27	TGTGCCAGCAGTCTAGGAACAGGGGCCGGGGAGCTGTTTTTT	CASSLGTGAGELFF
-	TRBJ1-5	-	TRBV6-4	TGTGCCAGCAGTACAAAGTCTAAGACGGAGAGCAATCAGCCCCAGCATTTT	CASSTKSKTESNQPQHF
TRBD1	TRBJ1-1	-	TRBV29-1	TGCAGCGTTGGGACAGGGACTGGCACTGAAGCTTTCTTT	CSVGTGTGTEAFF
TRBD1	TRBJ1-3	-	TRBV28	TGTGCCAGCAGTGGGACAGGGGTTCAGACTGGAAACACCATATATTTT	CASSGTGVQTGNTIYF
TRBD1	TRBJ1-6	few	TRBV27	TGTGCCAGCAGTTTAAGGGGGGACAGGGTAAATTCACCCCTCCACTTT	CASSLRGDRVNSPLHF
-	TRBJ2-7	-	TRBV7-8	TGTGCCAGCAGCCTCCGGGACAATTTCTACGAGCAGTACTTC	CASSLRDNFYEQYF
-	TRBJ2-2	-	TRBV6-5	TGTGCCAGCCGAGGCCTACGGGTTCGCACCGGGGAGCTGTTTTTT	CASRGLRVRTGELFF